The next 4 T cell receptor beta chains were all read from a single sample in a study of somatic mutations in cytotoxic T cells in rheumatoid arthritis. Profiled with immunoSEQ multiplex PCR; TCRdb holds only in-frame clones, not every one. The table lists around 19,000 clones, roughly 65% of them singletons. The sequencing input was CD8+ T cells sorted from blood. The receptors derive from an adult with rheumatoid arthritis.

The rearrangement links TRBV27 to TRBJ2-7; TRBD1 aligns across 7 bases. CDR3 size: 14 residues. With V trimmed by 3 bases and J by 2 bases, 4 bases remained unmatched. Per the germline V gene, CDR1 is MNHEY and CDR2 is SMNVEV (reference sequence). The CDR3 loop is CASSLGQQTYEQYF. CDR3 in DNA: TGTGCCAGCAGTTTGGGACAGCAAACCTACGAGCAGTACTTC.

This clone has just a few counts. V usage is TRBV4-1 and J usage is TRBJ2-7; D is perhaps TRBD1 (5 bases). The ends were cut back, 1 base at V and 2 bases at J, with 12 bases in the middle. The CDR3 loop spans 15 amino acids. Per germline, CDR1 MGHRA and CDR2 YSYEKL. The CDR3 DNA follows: TGCGCCAGCAGCCAAGCCGAGGACAAAACCTACGAGCAGTACTTC. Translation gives CASSQAEDKTYEQYF.

The CDR3 is CASSQEARTYEQYF. The CDR3 region has the DNA TGCGCCAGCAGCCAAGAGGCTAGGACCTACGAGCAGTACTTC. V is TRBV4-1 and J is TRBJ2-7; the D is unclear. Trimming removed 0 bases at V and 2 bases at J, with 8 bases between. CDR1 is MGHRA and CDR2 is YSYEKL in the germline V gene. This CDR3 contains 14 residues.

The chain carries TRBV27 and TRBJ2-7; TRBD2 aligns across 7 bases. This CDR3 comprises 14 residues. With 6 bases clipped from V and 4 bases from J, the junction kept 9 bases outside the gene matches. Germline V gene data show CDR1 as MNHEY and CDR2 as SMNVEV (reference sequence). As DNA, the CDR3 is TGTGCCAGCAGCCCCGTCGGGGGGTTGTACGAGCAGTACTTC. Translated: CASSPVGGLYEQYF.